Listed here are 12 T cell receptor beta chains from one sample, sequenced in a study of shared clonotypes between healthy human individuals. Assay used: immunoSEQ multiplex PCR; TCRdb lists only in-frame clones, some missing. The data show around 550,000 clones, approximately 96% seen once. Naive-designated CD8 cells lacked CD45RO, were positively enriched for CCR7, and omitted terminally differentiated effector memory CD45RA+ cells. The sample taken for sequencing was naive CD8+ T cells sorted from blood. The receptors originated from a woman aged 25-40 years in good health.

CDR3 nucleotides: TGCGCCAGCAGCTTCCTTAGGGTCGGATCCTACAATGAGCAGTTCTTC. This translates into CASSFLRVGSYNEQFF. V and J are TRBV5-1 and TRBJ2-1; D not certain. Germline-derived CDR1 and CDR2 are SGHRS and YFSETQ. The CDR3 length is 16 residues. The V end lost 2 bases, the J end lost 1 base, and 13 bases lay between the germline ends.

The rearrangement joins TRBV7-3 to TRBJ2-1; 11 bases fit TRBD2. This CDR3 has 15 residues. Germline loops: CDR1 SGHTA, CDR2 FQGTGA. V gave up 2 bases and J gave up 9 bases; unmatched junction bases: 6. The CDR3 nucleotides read TGTGCCAGCAGCTTAGTAGCGGGAGGGTTCCCTGAGCAGTTCTTC. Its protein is CASSLVAGGFPEQFF.

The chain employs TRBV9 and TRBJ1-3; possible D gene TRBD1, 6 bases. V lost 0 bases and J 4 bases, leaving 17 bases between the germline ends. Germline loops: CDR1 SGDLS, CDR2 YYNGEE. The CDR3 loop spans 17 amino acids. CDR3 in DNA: TGTGCCAGCAGCGTAGACAGGAGCGGGGGCGAAGGAAACACCATATATTTT. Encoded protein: CASSVDRSGGEGNTIYF.

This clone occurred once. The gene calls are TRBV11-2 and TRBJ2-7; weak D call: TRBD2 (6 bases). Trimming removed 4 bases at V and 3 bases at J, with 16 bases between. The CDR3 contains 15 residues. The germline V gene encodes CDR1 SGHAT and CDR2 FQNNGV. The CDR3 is CASSSTGSGLYEQYF. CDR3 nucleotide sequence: TGTGCCAGCAGCTCTACCGGGAGCGGGCTCTACGAGCAGTACTTC.

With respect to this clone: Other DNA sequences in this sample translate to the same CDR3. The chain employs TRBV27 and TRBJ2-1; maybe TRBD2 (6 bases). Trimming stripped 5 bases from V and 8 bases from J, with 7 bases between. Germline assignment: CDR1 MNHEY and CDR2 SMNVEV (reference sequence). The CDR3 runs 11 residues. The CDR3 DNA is TGTGCCAGCAGTCCGGGAGATGAGCAGTTCTTC. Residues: CASSPGDEQFF.

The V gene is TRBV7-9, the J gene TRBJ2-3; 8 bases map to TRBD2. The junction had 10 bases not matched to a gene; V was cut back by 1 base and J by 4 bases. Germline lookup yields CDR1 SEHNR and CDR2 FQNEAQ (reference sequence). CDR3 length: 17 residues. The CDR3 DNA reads TGTGCCAGCAGCTTAGGTCGGTGGAGCGGGAGAGCAGATACGCAGTATTTT. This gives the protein CASSLGRWSGRADTQYF.

The CDR3 spells CASSFYGINEQYF. CDR3 DNA sequence: TGTGCCAGCAGTTTCTACGGAATCAACGAGCAGTACTTC. The J gene is TRBJ2-7, the V gene TRBV28; no clear D. The V gene lost 3 bases and the J gene lost 5 bases, with 11 bases spanning the gap. Germline V gene lookup returns CDR1 MDHEN and CDR2 SYDVKM. This CDR3 spans 13 amino acids. Full variable domain (rest looked up from reference TRBV28 and TRBJ2-7): DVKVTQSSRYLVKRTGEKVFLECVQDMDHENMFWYRQDPGLGLRLIYFSYDVKMKEKGDIPEGYSVSREKKERFSLILESASTNQTSMYLCASSFYGINEQYFGPGTRLTVT.

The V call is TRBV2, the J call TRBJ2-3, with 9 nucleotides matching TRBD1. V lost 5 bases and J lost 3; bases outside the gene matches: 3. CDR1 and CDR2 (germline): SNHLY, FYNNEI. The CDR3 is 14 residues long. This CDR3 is CASSKGQGTDTQYF. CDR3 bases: TGTGCCAGCAGTAAGGGACAGGGAACAGATACGCAGTATTTT.

The CDR3 is CASSPSPGTGSEQYF. CDR3 sequence (DNA): TGTGCCAGCAGTCCAAGTCCCGGGACAGGTTCCGAGCAGTACTTC. This chain joins TRBV27 and TRBJ2-7; 8 bases line up with TRBD1. From germline, CDR1 is MNHEY and CDR2 SMNVEV (reference sequence). There are 15 residues in the CDR3. V lost 5 bases to trimming and J lost 6 bases; unmatched junction nucleotides: 12.

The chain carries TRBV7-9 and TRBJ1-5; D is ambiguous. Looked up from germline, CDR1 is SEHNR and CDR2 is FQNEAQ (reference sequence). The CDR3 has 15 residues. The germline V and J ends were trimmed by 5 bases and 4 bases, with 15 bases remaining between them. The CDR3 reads CASSLTSSSNQPQHF. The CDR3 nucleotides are TGTGCCAGCAGCCTCACAAGCTCGTCAAATCAGCCCCAGCATTTT.

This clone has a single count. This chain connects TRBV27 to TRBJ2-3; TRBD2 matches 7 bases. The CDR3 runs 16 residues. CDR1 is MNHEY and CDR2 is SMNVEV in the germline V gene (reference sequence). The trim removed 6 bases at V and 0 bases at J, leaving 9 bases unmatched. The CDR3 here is CASSVAGIPSTDTQYF. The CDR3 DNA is TGTGCCAGCAGCGTAGCGGGCATTCCCAGCACAGATACGCAGTATTTT.

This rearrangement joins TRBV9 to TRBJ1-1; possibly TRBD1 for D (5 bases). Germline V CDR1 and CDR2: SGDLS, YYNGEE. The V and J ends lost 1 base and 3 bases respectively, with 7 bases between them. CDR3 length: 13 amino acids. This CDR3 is CASSVQGHTEAFF. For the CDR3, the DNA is TGTGCCAGCAGCGTACAGGGACACACTGAAGCTTTCTTT.